This TCR beta chain was retrieved from a study of T cells in localized non-small cell lung cancer. Study findings and constraints: Of the top 100 tumor clones, median roughly 60 were in adjacent lung, 25 to 30 among its top 100. Sequencing was limited to one tumor region, leaving the possibility of heterogeneity open. Of the tissues analyzed, uninvolved adjacent lung showed maximal T cell clonality, greater than tumor.

Clones were read by immunoSEQ multiplex PCR, and TCRdb kept only the in-frame ones, dropping some. The table records roughly 6,000 clones, 84% of them present only once. The CDR3 has 14 amino acids. Germline CDR1 reads LNHDA; CDR2 reads SQIVND (reference sequence). V lost 4 bases to trimming and J lost 2 bases, with 12 bases between them. As for this clone: What it binds is not known.

This clonotype originated in a female donor of 60 years or more with stage II lung adenocarcinoma. The sequencing here drew on peripheral blood mononuclear cells, taken before any cancer treatment. The chain couples TRBV19 to TRBJ2-7; unclear D gene. CDR3 amino acids: CASSTPRRTYEQYF. In nucleotides, the CDR3 is TGTGCCAGTAGTACTCCTCGACGCACCTACGAGCAGTACTTC.